The rows below give T cell receptor beta chains drawn from one sample of a study of OX40 agonist ivuxolimab in advanced cancers. The protocol was immunoSEQ multiplex PCR, while the TCRdb copy is restricted to in-frame clones and leaves out a portion. The sample lists roughly 120,000 clones; under 95% were seen once. Sequencing was performed on CD4+ or CD8+ T cells sorted from blood, taken in a trial of the OX40 agonist ivuxolimab. These receptors all come from an adult with an advanced solid tumor such as melanoma, head and neck, liver or kidney cancer. The CDR3 runs from the conserved cysteine through the conserved F or W. D genes are given only for firm matches. The listing skips clone size in some rows; elsewhere it reads once, few, many or a size class.

j_call d_call v_call clone_size cdr3_nt cdr3_aa
TRBJ2-1 TRBD2 TRBV25-1 . TGTGCCAGCAGTGAGTCGGGACTAGCGAGGAACAATGAGCAGTTCTTC CASSESGLARNNEQFF
TRBJ2-7 TRBD1 TRBV30 . TGTGCCTGGAGGCCCCCCGGACAGGGAAGGTCCTACGAGCAGTACTTC CAWRPPGQGRSYEQYF
TRBJ1-2 . TRBV9 . TGTGCCAGCAGCGTAAGAACCTTC CASSVRTF
TRBJ1-1 . TRBV28 . TGTGCCAGCAGCCTGTACACTGAAGCTTTCTTT CASSLYTEAFF
TRBJ2-7 . TRBV18 . TGTGCCAGCTCAGAAAACAGGGACGAGCAGTACTTC CASSENRDEQYF
TRBJ2-3 . TRBV5-6 once TGTGCCAGCAGCTTGGGTTTCTCAGATACGCAGTATTTT CASSLGFSDTQYF
TRBJ2-7 TRBD2 TRBV5-1 . TGCGCCAGCAGCCCCCGGACTAGCGGGAGTACGAATAGTGGGTTCTCCTACGAGCAGTACTTC CASSPRTSGSTNSGFSYEQYF
TRBJ2-3 TRBD2 TRBV7-2 . TGTGCCAGCAGCTTAGCGGGGGTAGCGGGAATGGATACGCAGTATTTT CASSLAGVAGMDTQYF
TRBJ2-5 . TRBV6-6 . TGTGCCAGCAGTTACTCGAAGGTCAGCCTACAAGAGACCCAGTACTTC CASSYSKVSLQETQYF
TRBJ1-2 . TRBV18 . TGTGCCAGCTCACCATCCACGGGGGATGGCTACACCTTC CASSPSTGDGYTF
TRBJ1-1 . TRBV10-2 . TGCGCCAGCAGTGCGCTCGGACGGAGGGCTTTCTTT CASSALGRRAFF
TRBJ2-7 TRBD1 TRBV6-1 . TGTGCCAGCAAGACCGGGACAGTTTTCTACGGGCAGTACTTC CASKTGTVFYGQYF
TRBJ2-7 . TRBV19 few TGTGCCAGTAGAACTAGCCTGCTTACCTACGAGCAGTACTTC CASRTSLLTYEQYF
TRBJ1-3 . TRBV28 . TGTGCCAGCACCACGGGGGAGGGGATTGGAAACACCATATATTTT CASTTGEGIGNTIYF
TRBJ2-1 TRBD2 TRBV14 . TGTGCCAGCAACACAGCGGGAGGCCACAATGAGCAGTTCTTC CASNTAGGHNEQFF
TRBJ2-6 . TRBV28 . TGTGCCAGCAGCCCGTGGCAGGGGGGGCAGGCTGGGGCCAACGTCCTGACTTTC CASSPWQGGQAGANVLTF
TRBJ2-1 . TRBV11-3 . TGTGCCAGCAGCTTAGCTGCGGGCAACAATGAGCAGTTCTTC CASSLAAGNNEQFF
TRBJ1-2 . TRBV28 once TGTGCCAGCACCTCCAGGACGGCAAACTATGGCTACACCTTC CASTSRTANYGYTF
TRBJ1-2 TRBD1 TRBV19 . TGTGCCAGTAGTATAGGTGCAGGGGGCTACTATGGCTACACCTTC CASSIGAGGYYGYTF
TRBJ1-1 . TRBV20-1 . TGCAGTGTTCAAGACCTCCATGAAGCTTTCTTT CSVQDLHEAFF
TRBJ2-5 . TRBV6-1 . TGTGCCAGCAGTGAATCCTCATCTTTACAAGAGACCCAGTACTTC CASSESSSLQETQYF
TRBJ2-5 . TRBV21-1 . TGTGCCAGCAGCAAAGACTCAACTGATGCGGAGACCCAGTACTTC CASSKDSTDAETQYF
TRBJ2-3 TRBD1 TRBV9 . TGTGCCAGCAGCGGAGGACAGGAGTTCACAGATACGCAGTATTTT CASSGGQEFTDTQYF
TRBJ2-6 . TRBV5-6 . TGTGCCAGCAGCTTAGGTAGTATAATAGGGGCCAACGTCCTGACTTTC CASSLGSIIGANVLTF
TRBJ2-7 . TRBV28 . TGTGCCAGCAGTTTACAGAGCTGGGGCAATGGCGAGCAGTACTTC CASSLQSWGNGEQYF
TRBJ2-1 . TRBV13 . TGTGCCAGCAGCTCCGAGATCGGGGAAAACTCCTACAATGAGCAGTTCTTC CASSSEIGENSYNEQFF
TRBJ1-5 . TRBV9 . TGTGCCAGCAGCCTAGGGACGGATAGCAATCAGCCCCAGCATTTT CASSLGTDSNQPQHF
TRBJ1-5 TRBD1 TRBV30 . TGTGCCTGGAGTGGCGACAGGGGGTTAGGTCAGCCCCAGCATTTT CAWSGDRGLGQPQHF
TRBJ2-1 . TRBV21-1 . TGTGCCAGCAGCAAAGTAGCCAGGATAAATGAGCAGTTCTTC CASSKVARINEQFF
TRBJ1-2 . TRBV7-8 once TGTGCCAGCAGCTTACTCGCCGTCGAGCACAGCCAGAAGACTTATGGCTACACCTTC CASSLLAVEHSQKTYGYTF
TRBJ1-2 TRBD1 TRBV11-1 . TGTGCCAGCAGCCCAGGACAGGCTGGTGGCTACACCTTC CASSPGQAGGYTF
TRBJ2-1 TRBD2 TRBV11-1 . TGTGCCAGCAGCTTAGTTGGCGGGAGGGTCCGCAATGAGCAGTTCTTC CASSLVGGRVRNEQFF
TRBJ1-5 . TRBV9 few TGTGCCAGCAGCGTAGAGGGAGGCCCCTGGGAGCCCCAGCATTTT CASSVEGGPWEPQHF
TRBJ2-1 TRBD2 TRBV28 . TGTGCCAGCAGAGAACTAGCGGGAGTTCTGAATGAGCAGTTCTTC CASRELAGVLNEQFF
TRBJ2-1 . TRBV18 . TGTGCCAGCTCACCAGTGGGGAATGAGCAGTTCTTC CASSPVGNEQFF
TRBJ2-7 . TRBV5-1 . TGCGCCAGCAGCTTGGTGAGGGGGTCCTACGAGCAGTACTTC CASSLVRGSYEQYF
TRBJ1-5 . TRBV5-1 . TGCGCCAGCAGCTTGGGTGGCTATAGCAATCAGCCCCAGCATTTT CASSLGGYSNQPQHF
TRBJ1-2 . TRBV5-8 . TGTGCCAGCAGCTTCGGGGGGTTGGACTATGGCTACACCTTC CASSFGGLDYGYTF
TRBJ1-3 . TRBV19 few TGTGCCAGTAGTAATCGGGCCTCTGGAAACACCATATATTTT CASSNRASGNTIYF
TRBJ2-1 TRBD2 TRBV4-1 few TGCGCCAGCAGCCAAGGTGCGGGGGTTTACAATGAGCAGTTCTTC CASSQGAGVYNEQFF